This T cell receptor beta chain emerged from a study of blood T cell repertoires in COVID-19. Across the study: Collection of acute and convalescent COVID-19 samples took place in the United States, Italy and Spain.

The CDR3 has 14 amino acids. V lost 6 bases and J 1 base, leaving 13 bases between the germline ends. CDR1 and CDR2 (germline): KGHSH, LQKENI. Assay used: immunoSEQ multiplex PCR; TCRdb lists only in-frame clones, some missing. The table lists just over 15,000 clones, 80% of them singletons. The sequenced sample was peripheral blood. V is TRBV18 and J is TRBJ2-7, with D perhaps matching TRBD2 (5 bases). The TCR was taken from a human donor in a cohort sampled during active COVID-19. CDR3 DNA: TGTGCCAGCTCCGGCGGCAGGACTTCCTACGAGCAGTACTTC. This encodes CASSGGRTSYEQYF. Supplemented by reference TRBV18 and TRBJ2-7, the full variable domain reads NAGVMQNPRHLVRRRGQEARLRCSPMKGHSHVYWYRQLPEEGLKFMVYLQKENIIDESGMPKERFSAEFPKEGPSILRIQQVVRGDSAAYFCASSGGRTSYEQYFGPGTRLTVT.